This TCR beta chain was documented in a study of metastatic and nonmetastatic thyroid tumors. Looking at the study overall: Repertoires of blood and of tissue (tumor or nodule) from malignant and benign thyroid patients were compared.

Original processing notes: A classifier for distant metastasis in papillary thyroid cancer was constructed using CDR3 differences observed across clinicopathological groups. TCRdb reprocessed the PCR reads via MiXCR. Clone size and V and J calls follow TCRdb, not the original study. The data show 65,000 to 70,000 clones, 14% seen once. Not a single patient had been given any form of treatment at any point before undergoing thyroid surgery. For this clone: Antigen: not known. It may be a read error: a sequence one base away is much more abundant. This specimen includes other DNA sequences encoding the same CDR3.

The length of the CDR3 is 17 residues. The germline CDR1 and CDR2 sequences are LGHNT and FRNRAP. After removal of 2 bases from V and 0 bases from J, the junction contained 6 bases not matched to a gene. Study findings and constraints: In blood and tumor, TCR beta diversity was reportedly significantly higher in malignant thyroid tumors than in benign nodules.

The chain has TRBV12-5 and TRBJ2-4; 8 bases agree with TRBD1. The sample comprised blood. This receptor was obtained from a male donor with papillary thyroid cancer or a benign thyroid nodule (not recorded which). Some clones in this sample may be carry-over from other donors' samples. The CDR3 DNA sequence: TGTGCTAGTGGTTTGTCAGGGGGCCAGGTAGCCAAAAACATTCAGTACTTC. Encoded protein: CASGLSGGQVAKNIQYF.